The 25 T cell receptor beta chains presented below share a single source sample, sequenced in a study of CD8 T cells in Susac syndrome. Reverse transcription of about 0.45 to 1 ug RNA was performed with random hexamers. Each CDR3 protein is one row after TCRdb ran MiXCR on the immunoSEQ multiplex PCR reads. This sample has about 300,000 distinct CDR3 sequences, with about 88% found just once. The source material was CD8+ T cells from PBMCs. These receptors were obtained from a human donor with multiple sclerosis.

The gene calls are TRBV12-3 or TRBV12-4 and TRBJ2-6, with D uncertain. The CDR3 extends over 15 amino acids. Deletions cut 5 bases from V and 4 bases from J, with 12 bases between. The CDR3 sequence: CASSRDDDGANVLTF. The CDR3 bases are TGTGCCAGCAGTCGCGACGACGACGGGGCCAACGTCCTGACTTTC.

The chain couples TRBV5-1 to TRBJ2-1; 7 bases fit TRBD2. Germline V gene lookup returns CDR1 SGHRS and CDR2 YFSETQ. J was trimmed by 5 bases and V by 2 bases; bases with no gene match: 7. CDR3 length: 15 residues. Written as DNA, the CDR3 is TGCGCCAGCAGCTTTCTTATAGCGGGCAACAATGAGCAGTTCTTC. As protein: CASSFLIAGNNEQFF.

This chain uses TRBV6-5 with TRBJ2-7, with 10 bases identical to TRBD1. Per the germline V gene, CDR1 is MNHEY and CDR2 is SVGAGI. This CDR3 comprises 14 residues. Germline trimming cut 8 bases from V and 0 bases from J; bases unmatched to any gene: 4. In nucleotides, the CDR3 is TGTGCCAGCGGGTGGACAGGGGGCTCCTACGAGCAGTACTTC. Its translation: CASGWTGGSYEQYF.

The chain recombines TRBV7-8 with TRBJ1-1; tentatively, D is TRBD1 (5 bases). Germline V gene lookup returns CDR1 SGHVS and CDR2 FQNEAQ. CDR3 length equals 19 residues. V lost 5 bases and J lost 0, with 25 bases in between. The CDR3 coding sequence is TGTGCCAGCAGCCGGGGCTTTATAGGGCCTGCCCCTATGAACACTGAAGCTTTCTTT. Translating gives CASSRGFIGPAPMNTEAFF. The whole variable domain, remainder taken from reference TRBV7-8 and TRBJ1-1, is GAGVSQSPRYKVAKRGQDVALRCDPISGHVSLFWYQQALGQGPEFLTYFQNEAQLDKSGLPSDRFFAERPEGSVSTLKIQRTQQEDSAVYLCASSRGFIGPAPMNTEAFFGQGTRLTVV.

The chain uses TRBV11-2 and TRBJ2-7, with D possibly being TRBD1 (5 bases). The germline CDR1 and CDR2 sequences are SGHAT and FQNNGV. The V and J ends lost 3 bases and 0 bases respectively, with 30 bases between them. The CDR3 runs to 21 residues. CDR3 loop: CASSLSFVGSIGESSSYEQYF. The DNA for the CDR3 is TGTGCCAGCAGCTTGTCGTTTGTAGGATCAATAGGGGAAAGTAGCTCCTACGAGCAGTACTTC.

The chain joins TRBV6-2 or TRBV6-3 to TRBJ2-7; no definite D call. CDR1 is MNHEY, CDR2 SVGEGT, per germline. V was shortened by 7 bases and J by 2 bases, with 18 bases between the two germline ends. The length of the CDR3 is 15 residues. The CDR3 loop reads CASKATPGRTYEQYF. The DNA for the CDR3 is TGTGCCAGCAAAGCAACCCCCGGGCGCACCTACGAGCAGTACTTC.

The V gene is TRBV5-4, the J gene TRBJ2-2; D is uncertain. Germline CDR1 reads SGHNT; CDR2 reads YYREEE (reference sequence). The CDR3 spans 14 residues. V was pared by 2 bases and J by 4 bases, with 9 bases between. DNA of the CDR3: TGTGCCAGCAGCTTAGAAGGTTCCACCGGGGAGCTGTTTTTT. Its translation: CASSLEGSTGELFF.

The gene calls are TRBV7-2 and TRBJ2-7, with 7 bases that match TRBD1. The CDR3 is 16 amino acids. Germline values: CDR1 SGHTA, CDR2 FQGNSA. J lost 6 bases, V lost 7 bases, and 18 bases had no gene match. The CDR3 nucleotides are TGTGCCAGCAATCCCCCTCCCCGGACAGGTCCCTCCGAGCAGTACTTC. Encoded protein: CASNPPPRTGPSEQYF.

This chain links TRBV24-1 with TRBJ2-5; no firm D call. The ends were cut back, 5 bases at V and 7 bases at J, with 19 bases in the middle. Germline CDR1 is KGHDR and CDR2 is SFDVKD. The CDR3 length is 15 residues. CDR3 bases: TGTGCCACCAGTGCTCGAGCGTCAGGTGGAAGGACCCAGTACTTC. Its translation is CATSARASGGRTQYF.

V is TRBV29-1 and J is TRBJ2-1; a possible D gene is TRBD2 (5 bases). This CDR3 spans 11 amino acids. The ends were cut back, 7 bases at V and 6 bases at J, with 10 bases in the middle. Per germline, CDR1 SQVTM and CDR2 ANQGSEA. The CDR3 DNA sequence: TGCAGCGGCCTGGGGAGCAATGAGCAGTTCTTC. Amino acid sequence: CSGLGSNEQFF.

This clonotype was found a few times. The V gene is TRBV6-2 or TRBV6-3, the J gene TRBJ2-5, with TRBD2 matching 16 bases. Looked up from germline, CDR1 is MNHEY and CDR2 is SVGEGT. The CDR3 consists of 19 residues. The V segment lost 5 bases and the J segment 2 bases; nucleotides outside the gene matches: 11. In DNA form, the CDR3 reads TGTGCCAGCAGTCCCGGGACTAGCGGGAGGGCCTGGGATCAAGAGACCCAGTACTTC. It translates to CASSPGTSGRAWDQETQYF.

CDR3 sequence (DNA): TGTGCCAGCAGTGAAGCGCAGGGGCTTAATGAAAAACTGTTTTTT. Amino acids: CASSEAQGLNEKLFF. The rearrangement uses TRBV6-1 and TRBJ1-4; perhaps TRBD1 as D (6 bases). CDR3 length: 15 residues. V was pared by 0 bases and J by 4 bases, with 9 bases between. Germline assignment: CDR1 MNHNS and CDR2 SASEGT.

The rearrangement joins TRBV7-2 to TRBJ1-2; D is unclear. The CDR3 is 13 amino acids. The V gene's germline CDR1 is SGHTA and CDR2 FQGNSA. Trimming pared 3 bases from V and 6 bases from J, leaving 11 bases between. CDR3 residues: CASSFHWLNGYTF. For the CDR3, the DNA is TGTGCCAGCAGCTTTCACTGGTTGAATGGCTACACCTTC.

The chain is built from TRBV9 and TRBJ1-2; TRBD1 matches 8 bases. The CDR3 length is 17 residues. Germline assignment: CDR1 SGDLS and CDR2 YYNGEE. V lost 3 bases and J lost 7; bases outside the gene matches: 17. CDR3 nucleotides: TGTGCCAGCAGCGGGGGACCCCGGACAGGGAACTCCGCTGGCTACACCTTC. This translates into CASSGGPRTGNSAGYTF.

The CDR3 sequence is CASSYKNTDTQYF. The CDR3 DNA reads as TGTGCCAGCAGTTACAAAAACACAGATACGCAGTATTTT. The chain couples TRBV6-5 to TRBJ2-3; D uncertain. The ends were cut back, 2 bases at V and 2 bases at J, with 5 bases in the middle. This CDR3 is 13 amino acids long. Germline values: CDR1 MNHEY, CDR2 SVGAGI.

The chain couples TRBV7-9 to TRBJ1-4; 8 bases are a match to TRBD1. Unmatched junction bases numbered 9, after V lost 8 bases and J lost 7 bases. Germline V CDR1 and CDR2: SEHNR, FQNEAQ (reference sequence). CDR3 size: 14 residues. CDR3 DNA sequence: TGTGCCAGCTGCCCAGGGGGCGATGCTGAAAAACTGTTTTTT. The encoded protein is CASCPGGDAEKLFF.

The chain combines TRBV27 with TRBJ2-3, with 7 positions matching TRBD2. CDR1 is MNHEY, CDR2 SMNVEV, per germline (reference sequence). V dropped 1 base and J dropped 4; count of bases not matched to a gene: 2. CDR3 size: 14 residues. Here the CDR3 reads CASSLLGGADTQYF. CDR3 in DNA: TGTGCCAGCAGTTTATTGGGAGGGGCAGATACGCAGTATTTT.

J is TRBJ2-1 and V is TRBV9, with D possibly being TRBD2 (6 bases). Trimming left V 3 bases short and J 6 bases short, with 10 bases between. This CDR3 comprises 13 residues. CDR1 is SGDLS and CDR2 is YYNGEE in the germline V gene. In nucleotides, the CDR3 is TGTGCCAGCAGCGACTGGGACTTCAATGAGCAGTTCTTC. Its protein product is CASSDWDFNEQFF.

The chain recombines TRBV7-9 with TRBJ1-6; tentative D call: TRBD1 (5 bases). This CDR3 is built from 17 residues. Trimming took 1 base from V and 9 from J, leaving 19 bases between them. CDR1 and CDR2 (germline): SEHNR, FQNEAQ (reference sequence). The chain's CDR3 is CASSLGWGKTESSPLHF. CDR3 DNA sequence: TGTGCCAGCAGCTTAGGGTGGGGCAAAACTGAAAGTTCACCCCTCCACTTT.

This chain uses TRBV27 with TRBJ1-5; D is undetermined. Germline CDR1 is MNHEY and CDR2 is SMNVEV (reference sequence). V was cut by 4 bases and J by 2 bases, with 12 bases left in between. The CDR3 covers 15 residues. The CDR3 reads CASSSGPSGNQPQHF. The CDR3 DNA reads as TGTGCCAGCAGTTCAGGACCATCTGGCAATCAGCCCCAGCATTTT.

V gene TRBV29-1 combines with J gene TRBJ2-7; either TRBD1 or TRBD2 may supply D (5 bases each). The germline gives CDR1 SQVTM, CDR2 ANQGSEA. The CDR3 covers 12 residues. Trimming shortened V by 6 bases and J by 7 bases, and 16 bases separated the two germline ends. The CDR3, as DNA: TGCAGCGTCCCCGGCCCGGGGCGGGAGCAGTACTTC. Amino acid sequence: CSVPGPGREQYF.

This chain links TRBV9 with TRBJ2-5; 15 positions agree with TRBD2. CDR1 SGDLS and CDR2 YYNGEE come from the germline V gene. The V segment lost 4 bases and the J segment 4 bases; nucleotides outside the gene matches: 11. The CDR3 has 18 amino acids. This CDR3 reads CASSLEGLAGGGGETQYF. The CDR3 DNA is TGTGCCAGCAGCTTAGAGGGACTAGCGGGGGGAGGAGGAGAGACCCAGTACTTC.

The rearrangement links TRBV19 to TRBJ1-3, with D hard to call. The V end lost 6 bases, the J end lost 0 bases, and 6 bases lay between the germline ends. Germline V CDR1 and CDR2: LNHDA, SQIVND (reference sequence). This CDR3 is built from 13 residues. Written as DNA, the CDR3 is TGTGCCAGTAGCGTGAACTCTGGAAACACCATATATTTT. Encoded protein: CASSVNSGNTIYF.

This clonotype occurred once. The chain carries TRBV20-1 and TRBJ2-2; D unresolved. With 1 base removed from V and 0 bases from J, the gap between germline ends came to 6 bases. CDR3 length equals 14 residues. Germline V gene lookup returns CDR1 DFQATT and CDR2 SNEGSKA (reference sequence). The chain's CDR3 is CSARGPANTGELFF. DNA for the CDR3: TGCAGTGCTAGAGGGCCGGCGAACACCGGGGAGCTGTTTTTT.

The gene calls are TRBV20-1 and TRBJ1-5; 9 bases map to TRBD1. The V gene's germline CDR1 is DFQATT and CDR2 SNEGSKA (reference sequence). This CDR3 is built from 15 residues. Trimming removed 5 bases from V and 4 bases from J; junction bases left unmatched: 9. The CDR3 loop is CSAGDRDRANQPQHF. The CDR3 DNA follows: TGCAGTGCTGGCGACCGGGACAGGGCAAATCAGCCCCAGCATTTT.